These T cell receptor beta chains were read from a single sample in a study of blood T cell repertoires in COVID-19. Libraries were prepared by immunoSEQ multiplex PCR; TCRdb keeps only in-frame clonotypes and omits some of them. The table lists 240,000 or so clones, about 90% of them singletons. Input material: peripheral blood. These receptors originate from a woman in her twenties or thirties who had recovered from COVID-19. Both conserved end residues are part of each CDR3. D genes are given only for firm matches. Clone size is shown for a subset of rows, as once, few, many or a class of expanded clone.

TRBD1,TRBJ2-6,-,TRBV9,CASSVWDRETSGANVLTF,TGTGCCAGCAGCGTCTGGGACAGGGAAACTTCTGGGGCCAACGTCCTGACTTTC
TRBD1,TRBJ2-7,-,TRBV3-1/TRBV3-2,CASSRQGTVPYEQYF,TGTGCCAGCAGCCGGCAAGGGACAGTCCCTTACGAGCAGTACTTC
TRBD1,TRBJ1-1,-,TRBV12-5,CASAEDRGLEAFF,TGTGCTAGTGCCGAAGACAGGGGGCTTGAAGCTTTCTTT
TRBD2,TRBJ2-1,few,TRBV9,CASGTSGGAYNEQFF,TGTGCCAGCGGAACAAGCGGGGGGGCCTACAATGAGCAGTTCTTC
TRBD1,TRBJ1-1,-,TRBV11-2,CASSLGVGTGSTLNTEAFF,TGTGCCAGCAGCTTGGGGGTCGGGACAGGGTCTACCTTAAACACTGAAGCTTTCTTT
TRBD1,TRBJ1-4,once,TRBV28,CASSLSGGRYEKLFF,TGTGCCAGCAGTTTATCAGGGGGCAGATATGAAAAACTGTTTTTT
TRBD1,TRBJ1-2,-,TRBV9,CASSAPRGRHYGYTF,TGTGCCAGCAGCGCCCCGAGGGGGCGTCACTATGGCTACACCTTC
-,TRBJ2-1,-,TRBV7-3,CASSRTDYNEQFF,TGTGCCAGCAGTCGGACAGACTACAATGAGCAGTTCTTC
TRBD2,TRBJ2-7,-,TRBV4-2,CASSQDSGGLEQYF,TGTGCCAGCAGCCAAGACTCGGGGGGGCTCGAGCAGTACTTC
TRBD1,TRBJ1-4,-,TRBV27,CASSDRVVNEKLFF,TGTGCCAGCAGTGACAGGGTAGTGAATGAAAAACTGTTTTTT
TRBD2,TRBJ2-5,-,TRBV11-1,CASSTRTSWQETQYF,TGTGCCAGCAGCACCCGGACTAGCTGGCAAGAGACCCAGTACTTC
-,TRBJ1-2,-,TRBV6-1,CASSEVLLVTTPDGYTF,TGTGCCAGCAGTGAAGTTCTGCTGGTAACCACTCCTGATGGCTACACCTTC
TRBD2,TRBJ2-1,-,TRBV24-1,CATSDLQLGRGGSYNEQFF,TGTGCCACCAGTGATTTGCAATTGGGGCGGGGGGGCTCCTACAATGAGCAGTTCTTC
TRBD1,TRBJ1-4,-,TRBV5-1,CASKTGSFATNEKLFF,TGCGCCAGCAAGACAGGGTCCTTTGCAACTAATGAAAAACTGTTTTTT
TRBD2,TRBJ2-1,-,TRBV18,CASSPFSAGGYNEQFF,TGTGCCAGCTCACCATTTTCAGCGGGGGGGTACAATGAGCAGTTCTTC
-,TRBJ2-1,-,TRBV10-3,CAISEHQGTSSYNEQFF,TGTGCCATCAGTGAGCACCAGGGCACGAGCTCCTACAATGAGCAGTTCTTC
-,TRBJ1-1,-,TRBV11-3,CASSSRRNTEAFF,TGTGCCAGCAGCTCTCGTAGGAACACTGAAGCTTTCTTT
-,TRBJ2-1,-,TRBV29-1,CSVVASNSNEQFF,TGCAGCGTTGTGGCTAGCAATAGCAATGAGCAGTTCTTC
-,TRBJ2-5,once,TRBV7-9,CASSLALGRNQETQYF,TGTGCCAGCAGCTTAGCGTTGGGGAGGAACCAAGAGACCCAGTACTTC
TRBD1,TRBJ2-7,-,TRBV6-5,CASSSGTGRYEQYF,TGTGCCAGCAGTTCCGGGACAGGGCGCTACGAGCAGTACTTC
-,TRBJ1-2,-,TRBV7-9,CASSLNGRRDFYGYTF,TGTGCCAGCAGCTTAAATGGCAGACGGGATTTCTATGGCTACACCTTC
-,TRBJ1-1,-,TRBV19,CASSLNLGYTEAFF,TGTGCCAGTAGTCTCAATCTTGGCTACACTGAAGCTTTCTTT
-,TRBJ2-7,once,TRBV28,CASSLYRRSFYEQYF,TGTGCCAGCAGTTTATACCGGAGAAGCTTCTACGAGCAGTACTTC
-,TRBJ2-7,-,TRBV20-1,CSANRQYEQYF,TGCAGTGCCAACCGCCAGTACGAGCAGTACTTC
TRBD1,TRBJ2-7,-,TRBV2,CASSDTGTGYGYEQYF,TGTGCCAGCAGTGACACCGGGACAGGGTATGGCTACGAGCAGTACTTC
-,TRBJ1-3,-,TRBV5-4,CASSLGRGDGNTIYF,TGTGCCAGCAGCTTGGGGCGGGGTGATGGAAACACCATATATTTT
TRBD1,TRBJ2-2,-,TRBV7-3,CASSLRWTGEAGELFF,TGTGCCAGCAGCTTAAGGTGGACAGGGGAGGCCGGGGAGCTGTTTTTT
-,TRBJ1-3,-,TRBV9,CASSYSGNTIYF,TGTGCCAGCAGTTACTCTGGAAACACCATATATTTT
-,TRBJ1-2,-,TRBV19,CASSIVGGANYGYTF,TGTGCCAGTAGTATCGTCGGAGGGGCTAACTATGGCTACACCTTC
-,TRBJ2-7,-,TRBV6-6,CAISSGSYEQYF,TGTGCCATCTCCTCGGGTTCCTACGAGCAGTACTTC
-,TRBJ2-5,-,TRBV10-3,CAISESELRQNLETQYF,TGTGCCATCAGTGAGTCTGAGTTGCGGCAGAACTTAGAGACCCAGTACTTC
-,TRBJ2-3,-,TRBV10-3,CAISEFREDTQYF,TGTGCCATCAGTGAGTTCAGGGAAGATACGCAGTATTTT
TRBD2,TRBJ2-5,-,TRBV5-1,CASRTSGGAEETQYF,TGCGCCAGCAGGACTAGCGGGGGGGCGGAGGAGACCCAGTACTTC
TRBD2,TRBJ2-2,-,TRBV27,CASSAASGGWTGELFF,TGTGCCAGCAGTGCCGCCAGCGGGGGATGGACCGGGGAGCTGTTTTTT
-,TRBJ1-2,-,TRBV3-1/TRBV3-2,CASSHVGQAIYGYTF,TGTGCCAGCAGCCATGTTGGGCAGGCGATCTATGGCTACACCTTC
-,TRBJ1-3,-,TRBV9,CASSVGRVSGNTIYF,TGTGCCAGCAGCGTGGGCAGGGTCTCTGGAAACACCATATATTTT
TRBD1,TRBJ1-1,-,TRBV5-1,CASRIGQGLMNTEAFF,TGCGCCAGCAGAATAGGACAGGGGTTGATGAACACTGAAGCTTTCTTT
TRBD1,TRBJ2-3,-,TRBV10-3,CAISRDSNTDTQYF,TGTGCCATCAGCCGGGACAGTAACACAGATACGCAGTATTTT
-,TRBJ1-2,-,TRBV7-3,CASSPKQGTTPYGYTF,TGTGCCAGCAGCCCGAAACAGGGAACCACTCCCTATGGCTACACCTTC
-,TRBJ1-3,-,TRBV18,CASSPPGGQRGNTIYF,TGTGCCAGCTCACCACCGGGCGGACAGCGAGGAAACACCATATATTTT
TRBD1,TRBJ2-2,once,TRBV9,CASSVDRAGELFF,TGTGCCAGCAGCGTGGACAGGGCCGGGGAGCTGTTTTTT
TRBD2,TRBJ2-2,-,TRBV7-3,CASSALAGNTGELFF,TGTGCCAGCAGCGCTCTAGCGGGGAACACCGGGGAGCTGTTTTTT
-,TRBJ1-5,once,TRBV27,CASSSAGRNQPQHF,TGTGCCAGCAGTTCTGCAGGGAGGAATCAGCCCCAGCATTTT
-,TRBJ2-7,few,TRBV5-1,CASRREGARAYEQYF,TGCGCCAGCAGACGGGAGGGGGCGCGGGCCTACGAGCAGTACTTC
TRBD1,TRBJ2-7,-,TRBV4-1,CASSLITGGGYEQYF,TGCGCCAGCAGCCTCATAACAGGGGGCGGCTACGAGCAGTACTTC
TRBD2,TRBJ2-1,-,TRBV7-8,CASSLVGGGAVEQFF,TGTGCCAGCAGCTTAGTCGGCGGGGGGGCCGTTGAGCAGTTCTTC
TRBD2,TRBJ2-3,-,TRBV5-1,CASSSGLAGADTQYF,TGCGCCAGCAGCTCGGGACTAGCGGGGGCGGATACGCAGTATTTT
TRBD1,TRBJ1-6,-,TRBV14,CASSPTGISPLHF,TGTGCCAGCAGCCCGACAGGGATTTCACCCCTCCACTTT
TRBD1,TRBJ1-4,-,TRBV5-1,CASSFRQGWKEKLFF,TGCGCCAGCAGCTTCCGACAGGGATGGAAGGAAAAACTGTTTTTT
TRBD1,TRBJ1-2,-,TRBV9,CASSVTGDGGYTF,TGTGCCAGCAGCGTAACAGGGGATGGTGGCTACACCTTC
TRBD1,TRBJ1-1,-,TRBV6-1,CASSEGTGGSTEAFF,TGTGCCAGCAGTGAAGGGACAGGGGGCTCGACTGAAGCTTTCTTT
-,TRBJ1-2,-,TRBV27,CASSPKRSGGIQSGYTF,TGTGCCAGCAGTCCGAAAAGGTCTGGAGGCATTCAGTCCGGCTACACCTTC
-,TRBJ2-7,-,TRBV20-1,CSATREYEQYF,TGCAGTGCAACGAGGGAGTACGAGCAGTACTTC
TRBD1,TRBJ2-3,-,TRBV7-6,CASSPLARAGGPDTQYF,TGTGCCAGCAGCCCGCTCGCTCGGGCAGGGGGCCCAGATACGCAGTATTTT